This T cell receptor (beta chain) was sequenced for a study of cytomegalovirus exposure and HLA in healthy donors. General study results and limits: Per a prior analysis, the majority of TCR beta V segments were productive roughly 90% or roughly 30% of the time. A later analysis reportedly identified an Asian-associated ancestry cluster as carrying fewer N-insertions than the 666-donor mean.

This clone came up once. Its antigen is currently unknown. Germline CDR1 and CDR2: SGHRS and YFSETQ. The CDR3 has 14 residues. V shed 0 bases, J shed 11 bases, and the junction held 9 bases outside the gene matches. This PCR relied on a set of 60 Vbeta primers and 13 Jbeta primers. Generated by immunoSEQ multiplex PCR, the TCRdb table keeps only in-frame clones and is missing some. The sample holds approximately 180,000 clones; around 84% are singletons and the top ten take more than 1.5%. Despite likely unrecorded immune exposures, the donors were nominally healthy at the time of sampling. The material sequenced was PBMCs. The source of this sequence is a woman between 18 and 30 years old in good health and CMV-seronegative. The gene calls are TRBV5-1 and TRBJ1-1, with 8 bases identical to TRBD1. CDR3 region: CASSLVQGAPKAFF. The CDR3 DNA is TGCGCCAGCAGCTTGGTCCAGGGGGCACCCAAGGCTTTCTTT.